This record covers a single T cell receptor beta chain. Germline loops: CDR1 SGHRS, CDR2 YFSETQ. V shed 0 bases and J 5 bases; nucleotides not matched to a gene: 6. This CDR3 is 15 amino acids long. These data are taken from a study of blood T cell repertoires in COVID-19. Looking at the study overall: COVID-19 samples from acute and convalescent phases originated in the United States, Italy and Spain. Sources were T cells, B-cell-depleted T cells, or PBMCs; the material itself was cDNA or gDNA.

TCRdb's table, derived via immunoSEQ multiplex PCR, lists solely in-frame clones and lacks some. The top ten hold about an eighth of the sample, which has 250,000 to 300,000 clones, 80% to 90% seen once. The Seattle site enrolled patients during active infection and followed them longitudinally. The sequenced sample was peripheral blood. The origin of this receptor is a woman younger than 45 with COVID-19, enrolled during active disease. The chain uses TRBV5-1 and TRBJ2-5, with 8 bases matching TRBD2. CDR3 DNA: TGCGCCAGCAGCTTGGCGATCCAGCGGGGGGAGACCCAGTACTTC. Protein: CASSLAIQRGETQYF.